This TCR beta chain was identified during a study of read filtering for tumor transcriptome and immune sequencing. Study overall: Mean patient age was 65.9 years, range roughly 47 to 90; 16 to 20 male, 14 to 15 female. After DNase treatment, RNA was made into whole-transcriptome libraries.

From about 400 ng of RNA, a library with molecular barcoded alpha/delta and beta/gamma adaptors was made. TCRdb passed the reads through MiXCR, listing each CDR3 protein once. Of roughly 59,000 distinct CDR3 sequences in the sample, roughly 19% were seen once. This clonotype came up once. Its antigen is unidentified. A single base separates this from a much larger clone, so it may be a read error. Overall study results and limits: The sorted CD138-negative fraction was a mixed bone marrow immune population, not purified T cells.

The CDR3 has 15 residues. The sequence derives from a donor at least 40 years old with multiple myeloma. V is TRBV21-1 and J is TRBJ1-2; TRBD1, as called in the table, went unchecked against the DNA. TRBV21-1 is a known pseudogene. Sequenced: a population of CD138-negative cells sorted from bone marrow. The CDR3 loop reads CACSETGARGYGYTF. The CDR3 DNA reads TGTGCCTGCAGCGAGACAGGGGCCCGCGGATATGGCTACACCTTC.